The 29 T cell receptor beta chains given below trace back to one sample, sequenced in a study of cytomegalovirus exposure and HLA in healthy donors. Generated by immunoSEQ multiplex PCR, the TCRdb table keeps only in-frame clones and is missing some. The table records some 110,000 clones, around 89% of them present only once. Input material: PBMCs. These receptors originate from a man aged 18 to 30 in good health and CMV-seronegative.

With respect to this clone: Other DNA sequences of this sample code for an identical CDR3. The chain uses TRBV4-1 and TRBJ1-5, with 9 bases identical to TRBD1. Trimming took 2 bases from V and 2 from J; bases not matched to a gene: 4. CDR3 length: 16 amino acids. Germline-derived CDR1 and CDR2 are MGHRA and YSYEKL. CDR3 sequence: CASSQRTGGGNQPQHF. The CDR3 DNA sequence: TGCGCCAGCAGCCAAAGAACAGGGGGCGGCAATCAGCCCCAGCATTTT.

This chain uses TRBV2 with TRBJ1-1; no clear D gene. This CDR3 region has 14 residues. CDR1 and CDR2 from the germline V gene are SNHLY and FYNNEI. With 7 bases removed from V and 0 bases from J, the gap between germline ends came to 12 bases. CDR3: CASIRAGLNTEAFF. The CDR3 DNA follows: TGTGCCAGCATTAGGGCGGGCCTGAACACTGAAGCTTTCTTT.

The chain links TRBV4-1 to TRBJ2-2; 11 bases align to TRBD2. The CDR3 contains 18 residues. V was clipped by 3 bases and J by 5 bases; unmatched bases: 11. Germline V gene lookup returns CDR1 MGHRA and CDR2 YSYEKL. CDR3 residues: CASSQGLAGGVGTGELFF. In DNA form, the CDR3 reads TGCGCCAGCAGCCAGGGGCTAGCGGGAGGTGTAGGGACCGGGGAGCTGTTTTTT.

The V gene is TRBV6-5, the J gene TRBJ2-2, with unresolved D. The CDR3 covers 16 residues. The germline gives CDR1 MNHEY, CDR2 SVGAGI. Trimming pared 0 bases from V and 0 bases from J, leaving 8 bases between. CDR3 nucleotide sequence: TGTGCCAGCAGTTACTCTACGGAGTCGAACACCGGGGAGCTGTTTTTT. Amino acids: CASSYSTESNTGELFF.

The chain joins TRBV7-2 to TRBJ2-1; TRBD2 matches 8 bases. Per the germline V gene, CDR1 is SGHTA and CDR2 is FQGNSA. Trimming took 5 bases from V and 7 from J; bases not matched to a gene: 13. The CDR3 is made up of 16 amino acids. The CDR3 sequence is CASSRMLGGGRNEQFF. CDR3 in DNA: TGTGCCAGCAGCCGGATGCTCGGGGGGGGCCGAAATGAGCAGTTCTTC.

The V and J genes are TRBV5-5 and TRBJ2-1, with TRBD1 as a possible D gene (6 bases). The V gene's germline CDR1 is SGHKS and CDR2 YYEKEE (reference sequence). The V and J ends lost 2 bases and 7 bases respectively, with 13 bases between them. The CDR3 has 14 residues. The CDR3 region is CASSLTGFINEQFF. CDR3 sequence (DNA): TGTGCCAGCAGCTTAACAGGGTTTATTAATGAGCAGTTCTTC.

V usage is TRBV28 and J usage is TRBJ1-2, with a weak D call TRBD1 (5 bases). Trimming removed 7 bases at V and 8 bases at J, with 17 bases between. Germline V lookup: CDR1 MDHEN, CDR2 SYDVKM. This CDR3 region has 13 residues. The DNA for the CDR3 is TGTGCCAGCACGTCGGGCCAGGGAGGGGGCTACACCTTC. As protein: CASTSGQGGGYTF.

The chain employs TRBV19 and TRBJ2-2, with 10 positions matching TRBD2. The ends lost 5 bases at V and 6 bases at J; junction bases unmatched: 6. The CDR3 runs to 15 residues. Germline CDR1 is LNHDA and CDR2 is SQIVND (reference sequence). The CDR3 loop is CASSRSGGAPGELFF. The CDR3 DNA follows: TGTGCCAGTAGTCGCAGCGGGGGGGCCCCCGGGGAGCTGTTTTTT.

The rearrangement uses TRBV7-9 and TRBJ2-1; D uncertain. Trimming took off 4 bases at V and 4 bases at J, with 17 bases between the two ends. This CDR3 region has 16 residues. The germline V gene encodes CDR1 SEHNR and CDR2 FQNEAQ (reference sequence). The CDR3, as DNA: TGTGCCAGCAGCTCCTACACGGAGAGGTTATACAATGAGCAGTTCTTC. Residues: CASSSYTERLYNEQFF.

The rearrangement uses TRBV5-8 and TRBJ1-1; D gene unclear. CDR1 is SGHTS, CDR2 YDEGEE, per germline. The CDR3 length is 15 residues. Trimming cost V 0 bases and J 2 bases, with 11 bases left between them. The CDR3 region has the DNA TGTGCCAGCAGCTTGGCCCTGCACTTTAACACTGAAGCTTTCTTT. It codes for CASSLALHFNTEAFF. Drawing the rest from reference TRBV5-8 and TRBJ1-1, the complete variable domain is EAGVTQSPTHLIKTRGQQATLRCSPISGHTSVYWYQQALGLGLQFLLWYDEGEERNRGNFPPRFSGRQFPNYSSELNVNALELEDSALYLCASSLALHFNTEAFFGQGTRLTVV.

CDR3 amino acids: CASSQVPWVRGPKNEQFF. In nucleotides, the CDR3 is TGTGCCAGCAGCCAAGTGCCCTGGGTTCGCGGTCCTAAGAATGAGCAGTTCTTC. The J gene is TRBJ2-1, the V gene TRBV14; D uncertain. CDR3 length: 18 residues. Trimming took 1 base from V and 7 from J, leaving 23 bases between them. Per germline, CDR1 SGHDN and CDR2 FVKESK.

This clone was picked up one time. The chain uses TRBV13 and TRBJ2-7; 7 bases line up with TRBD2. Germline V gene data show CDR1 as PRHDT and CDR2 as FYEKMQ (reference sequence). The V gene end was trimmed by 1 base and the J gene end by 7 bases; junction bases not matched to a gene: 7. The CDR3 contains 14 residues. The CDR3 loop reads CASSLELAVGEQYF. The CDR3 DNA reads TGTGCCAGCAGCTTAGAGCTAGCGGTTGGAGAGCAGTACTTC.

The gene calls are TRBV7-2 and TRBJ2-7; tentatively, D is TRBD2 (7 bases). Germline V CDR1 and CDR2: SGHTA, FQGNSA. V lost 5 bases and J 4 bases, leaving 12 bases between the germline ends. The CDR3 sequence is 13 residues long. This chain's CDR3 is CASSRGGIYEQYF. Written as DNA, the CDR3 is TGTGCCAGCAGCAGGGGGGGGATTTACGAGCAGTACTTC. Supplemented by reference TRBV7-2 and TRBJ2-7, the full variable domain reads GAGVSQSPSNKVTEKGKDVELRCDPISGHTALYWYRQSLGQGLEFLIYFQGNSAPDKSGLPSDRFSAERTGGSVSTLTIQRTQQEDSAVYLCASSRGGIYEQYFGPGTRLTVT.

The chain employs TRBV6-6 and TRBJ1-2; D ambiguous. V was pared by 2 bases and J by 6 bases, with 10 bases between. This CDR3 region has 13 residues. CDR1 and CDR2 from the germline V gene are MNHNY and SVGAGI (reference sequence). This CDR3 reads CASSYPKRHGYTF. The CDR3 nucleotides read TGTGCCAGCAGTTACCCCAAGAGGCATGGCTACACCTTC.

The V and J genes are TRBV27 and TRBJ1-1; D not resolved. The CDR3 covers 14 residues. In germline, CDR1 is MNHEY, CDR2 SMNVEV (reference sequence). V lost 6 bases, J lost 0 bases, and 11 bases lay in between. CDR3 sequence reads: CASRRATLNTEAFF. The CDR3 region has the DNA TGTGCCAGCAGACGAGCCACTTTGAACACTGAAGCTTTCTTT.

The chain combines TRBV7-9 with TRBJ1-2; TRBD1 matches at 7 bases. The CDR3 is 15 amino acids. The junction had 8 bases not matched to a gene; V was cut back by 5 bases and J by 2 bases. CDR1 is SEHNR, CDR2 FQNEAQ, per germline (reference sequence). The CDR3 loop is CASSQDRAGNYGYTF. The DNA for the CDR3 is TGTGCCAGCAGCCAAGACAGGGCTGGGAACTATGGCTACACCTTC.

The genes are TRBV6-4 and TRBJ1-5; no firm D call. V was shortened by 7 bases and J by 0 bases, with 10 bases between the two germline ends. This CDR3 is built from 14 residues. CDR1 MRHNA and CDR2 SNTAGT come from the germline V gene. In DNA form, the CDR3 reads TGTGCCAGCAAAGCTCTAGATAGCAATCAGCCCCAGCATTTT. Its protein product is CASKALDSNQPQHF.

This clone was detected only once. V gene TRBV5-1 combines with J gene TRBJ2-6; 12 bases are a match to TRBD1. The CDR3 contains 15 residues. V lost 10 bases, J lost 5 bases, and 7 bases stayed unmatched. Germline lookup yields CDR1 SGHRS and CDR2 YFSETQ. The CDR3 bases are TGCGCCTGCGGGACAGGGGGCGTCTGGGCCAACGTCCTGACTTTC. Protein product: CACGTGGVWANVLTF.

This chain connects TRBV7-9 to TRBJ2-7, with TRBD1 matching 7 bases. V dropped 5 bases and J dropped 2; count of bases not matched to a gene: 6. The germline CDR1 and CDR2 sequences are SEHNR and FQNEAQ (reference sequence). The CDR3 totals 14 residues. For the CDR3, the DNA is TGTGCCAGCAGCCCCCGGGACAGCGCCTACGAGCAGTACTTC. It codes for CASSPRDSAYEQYF.

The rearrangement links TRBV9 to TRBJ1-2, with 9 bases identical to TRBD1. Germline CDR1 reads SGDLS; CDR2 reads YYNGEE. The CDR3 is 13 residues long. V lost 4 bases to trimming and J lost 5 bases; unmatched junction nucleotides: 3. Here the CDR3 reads CASSPTGGYGYTF. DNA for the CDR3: TGTGCCAGCAGCCCGACAGGGGGATATGGCTACACCTTC. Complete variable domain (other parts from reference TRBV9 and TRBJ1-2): DSGVTQTPKHLITATGQRVTLRCSPRSGDLSVYWYQQSLDQGLQFLIQYYNGEERAKGNILERFSAQQFPDLHSELNLSSLELGDSALYFCASSPTGGYGYTFGSGTRLTVV.

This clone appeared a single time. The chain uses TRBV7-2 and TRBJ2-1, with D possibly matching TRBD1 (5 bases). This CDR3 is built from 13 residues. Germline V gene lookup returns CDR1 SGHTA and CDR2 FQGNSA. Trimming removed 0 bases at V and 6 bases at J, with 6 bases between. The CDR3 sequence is CASSLAGVNEQFF. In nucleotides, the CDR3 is TGTGCCAGCAGCTTAGCAGGGGTCAATGAGCAGTTCTTC.

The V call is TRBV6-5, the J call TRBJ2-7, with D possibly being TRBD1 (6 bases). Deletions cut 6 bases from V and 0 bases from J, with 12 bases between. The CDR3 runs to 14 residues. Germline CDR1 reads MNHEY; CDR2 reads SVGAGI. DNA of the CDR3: TGTGCCAGCAGGAGGGACACATCCTCCTACGAGCAGTACTTC. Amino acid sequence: CASRRDTSSYEQYF.

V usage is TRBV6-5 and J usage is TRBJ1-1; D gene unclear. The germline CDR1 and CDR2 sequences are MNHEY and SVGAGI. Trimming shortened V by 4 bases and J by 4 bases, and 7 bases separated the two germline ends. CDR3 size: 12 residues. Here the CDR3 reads CASSLRGTEAFF. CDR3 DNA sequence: TGTGCCAGCAGTTTGCGGGGCACTGAAGCTTTCTTT.

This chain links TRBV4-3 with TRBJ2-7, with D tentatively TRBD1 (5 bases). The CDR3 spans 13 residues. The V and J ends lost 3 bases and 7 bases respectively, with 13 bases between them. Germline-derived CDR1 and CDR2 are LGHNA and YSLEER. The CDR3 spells CASSQDRAGEQYF. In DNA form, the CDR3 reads TGCGCCAGCAGCCAGGACCGGGCAGGGGAGCAGTACTTC.

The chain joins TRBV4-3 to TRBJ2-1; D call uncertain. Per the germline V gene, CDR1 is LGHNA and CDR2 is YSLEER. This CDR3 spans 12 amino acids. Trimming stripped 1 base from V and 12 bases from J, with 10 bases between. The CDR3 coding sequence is TGCGCCAGCAGCCAAGGGCAGTCGGGGCAGTTCTTC. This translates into CASSQGQSGQFF.

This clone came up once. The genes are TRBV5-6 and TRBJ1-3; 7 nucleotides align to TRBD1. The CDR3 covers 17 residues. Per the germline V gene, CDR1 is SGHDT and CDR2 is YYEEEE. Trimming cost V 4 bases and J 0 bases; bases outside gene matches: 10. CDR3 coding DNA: TGTGCCAGCAGCCGACGGACAGGCCTGAGCTCTGGAAACACCATATATTTT. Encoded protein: CASSRRTGLSSGNTIYF.

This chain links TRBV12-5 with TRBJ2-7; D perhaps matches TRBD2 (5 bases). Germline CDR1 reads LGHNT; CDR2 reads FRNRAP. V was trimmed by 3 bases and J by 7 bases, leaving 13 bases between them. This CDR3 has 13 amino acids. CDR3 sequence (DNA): TGTGCTAGTGGTTTATTCGCGAGGAGGGAGCAGTACTTC. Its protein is CASGLFARREQYF.

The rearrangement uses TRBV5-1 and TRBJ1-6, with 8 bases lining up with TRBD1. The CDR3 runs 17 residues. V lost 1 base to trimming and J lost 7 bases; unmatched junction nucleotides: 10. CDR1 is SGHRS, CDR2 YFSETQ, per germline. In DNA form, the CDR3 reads TGCGCCAGCAGCTTGTTTTTAACGGACAGGGAGAATTCACCCCTCCACTTT. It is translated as CASSLFLTDRENSPLHF.

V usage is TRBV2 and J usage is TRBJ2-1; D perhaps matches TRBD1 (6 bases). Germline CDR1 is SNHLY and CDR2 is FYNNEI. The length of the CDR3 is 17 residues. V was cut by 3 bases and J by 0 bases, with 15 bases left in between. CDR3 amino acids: CASSDTIRQDSYNEQFF. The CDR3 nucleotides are TGTGCCAGCAGTGATACTATTCGACAGGACTCCTACAATGAGCAGTTCTTC.